This TCR beta chain stems from a study of metastatic and nonmetastatic thyroid tumors. Study at large: Patients with malignant and benign thyroid disease provided blood and tumor or nodule tissue, whose repertoires were compared. Whole-study findings and limits: Benign nodules reportedly had significantly lower TCR beta diversity than malignant thyroid tumors in blood and tumor.

Original data processing: Building a distant-metastasis classifier for papillary thyroid cancer drew on CDR3 differences across clinicopathological groups. TCRdb reprocessed the PCR reads using MiXCR. Here the V and J calls rest on TCRdb's processing, not on the authors' analysis. The sample yields under 45,000 clones, 17% seen once. Per the germline V gene, CDR1 is GTSNPN and CDR2 is SVGIG (reference sequence). Trimming took off 4 bases at V and 4 bases at J, with 17 bases between the two ends. The CDR3 covers 15 residues. Worth noting for this clone: Antigen: not known.

Nobody among the patients had been given any treatment before thyroid surgery. This sequence joins TRBV30 and TRBJ1-5; D possibly corresponds to TRBD1 (6 bases). The TCR sequence derives from a female donor with papillary thyroid cancer or a benign thyroid nodule (not recorded which). Some clones in this sample may be carry-over from other donors' samples. The sequenced sample consisted of tumor tissue. The chain's CDR3 is CAWNGGGALNQPQHF. DNA for the CDR3: TGTGCCTGGAACGGAGGGGGGGCCCTAAATCAGCCCCAGCATTTT.